The next 28 T cell receptor beta chains were all read from a single sample in a study of blood T cell repertoires in COVID-19. Using immunoSEQ multiplex PCR, the repertoire was profiled, and TCRdb retains in-frame clones only, with some absent. The table lists under 250,000 clones, approximately 80% of them singletons, with 1.3% in the top ten. Sequenced: PBMCs or T cells enriched from blood (not recorded which). These TCRs come from a woman aged 40 to 50 with acute COVID-19.

The genes are TRBV19 and TRBJ1-5, with D possibly TRBD1 on 6 matching bases. The CDR3 spans 14 residues. V shed 5 bases and J shed 6 bases, with 14 bases lying between them. Looked up from germline, CDR1 is LNHDA and CDR2 is SQIVND (reference sequence). In DNA, the CDR3 is TGTGCCAGTAGTGGGGGGGGCCCAACTCAGCCCCAGCATTTT. This translates into CASSGGGPTQPQHF.

This chain's CDR3 is CASSIFGGYNTGELFF. The DNA of the CDR3 is TGTGCCAGTAGTATCTTTGGGGGGTACAACACCGGGGAGCTGTTTTTT. The gene calls are TRBV19 and TRBJ2-2; perhaps TRBD2 as D (6 bases). This CDR3 contains 16 residues. Deletions cut 3 bases from V and 2 bases from J, with 13 bases between. The V gene's germline CDR1 is LNHDA and CDR2 SQIVND (reference sequence). Drawing the rest from reference TRBV19 and TRBJ2-2, the complete variable domain is DGGITQSPKYLFRKEGQNVTLSCEQNLNHDAMYWYRQDPGQGLRLIYYSQIVNDFQKGDIAEGYSVSREKKESFPLTVTSAQKNPTAFYLCASSIFGGYNTGELFFGEGSRLTVL.

The V call is TRBV10-2, the J call TRBJ2-7; 9 nucleotides agree with TRBD2. CDR1 and CDR2 (germline): WSHSY, SAAADI. This CDR3 has 13 amino acids. V lost 6 bases, J lost 3 bases, and 3 bases stayed unmatched. The CDR3 DNA sequence: TGCGCCAGCAGAAAGACTAGCGGCTACGAGCAGTACTTC. Residues: CASRKTSGYEQYF.

V gene TRBV4-1 combines with J gene TRBJ2-2, with 11 positions matching TRBD1. J lost 7 bases, V lost 6 bases, and 4 bases had no gene match. Germline assignment: CDR1 MGHRA and CDR2 YSYEKL. This CDR3 is built from 14 residues. DNA of the CDR3: TGCGCCAGCAGACGGACAGGGGGCGGCGGGGAGCTGTTTTTT. It specifies CASRRTGGGGELFF.

This rearrangement joins TRBV5-4 to TRBJ1-5; D ambiguous. The CDR3 contains 13 residues. The V end lost 2 bases, the J end lost 4 bases, and 7 bases lay between the germline ends. Germline V CDR1 and CDR2: SGHNT, YYREEE (reference sequence). The CDR3: CASSFGRNQPQHF. CDR3 DNA: TGTGCCAGCAGCTTCGGTCGGAATCAGCCCCAGCATTTT.

This chain connects TRBV6-5 to TRBJ2-2; D is ambiguous. The CDR3 totals 13 residues. The germline CDR1 and CDR2 sequences are MNHEY and SVGAGI. V was clipped by 0 bases and J by 7 bases, with 6 bases between them. The CDR3, as DNA: TGTGCCAGCAGTTACTCGACTGTCGGGGAGCTGTTTTTT. It translates to CASSYSTVGELFF.

V is TRBV5-4 and J is TRBJ1-1; possible D gene TRBD1, 6 bases. CDR1 and CDR2 (germline): SGHNT, YYREEE (reference sequence). The CDR3 loop spans 12 amino acids. Trimming removed 4 bases at V and 11 bases at J, with 15 bases between. Here the CDR3 reads CASSSNRVAAFF. CDR3 nucleotides: TGTGCCAGCAGCAGCAACAGGGTTGCGGCTTTCTTT.

The rearrangement links TRBV30 to TRBJ1-2; possibly TRBD1 for D (6 bases). This CDR3 has 13 amino acids. Germline V gives CDR1 GTSNPN, CDR2 SVGIG (reference sequence). Trimming shortened V by 4 bases and J by 4 bases, and 13 bases separated the two germline ends. CDR3 in amino acids: CAWKAGASYGYTF. Written as DNA, the CDR3 is TGTGCCTGGAAAGCGGGGGCGAGCTATGGCTACACCTTC.

The chain has TRBV6-5 and TRBJ2-7; tentatively, D is TRBD1 (6 bases). V was shortened by 3 bases and J by 3 bases, with 12 bases between the two germline ends. CDR3 size: 14 residues. Germline-derived CDR1 and CDR2 are MNHEY and SVGAGI. CDR3 sequence: CASSYKEGGYEQYF. DNA of the CDR3: TGTGCCAGCAGTTATAAGGAAGGGGGCTACGAGCAGTACTTC.

The chain has TRBV4-2 and TRBJ2-3; D ambiguous. V was pared by 2 bases and J by 4 bases, with 16 bases between. The germline V gene encodes CDR1 LGHNA and CDR2 YNFKEQ. The CDR3 length is 16 residues. The CDR3 reads CASSQNTASQSDTQYF. The CDR3 DNA reads TGTGCCAGCAGCCAAAATACGGCTAGTCAGTCAGATACGCAGTATTTT.

The V call is TRBV6-5, the J call TRBJ1-2; D is possibly TRBD1 (6 bases). Between the trimmed V and J ends, which lost 0 bases and 7 bases, there was a span of 15 bases. The length of the CDR3 is 15 residues. Germline CDR1 is MNHEY and CDR2 is SVGAGI. Written as DNA, the CDR3 is TGTGCCAGCAGTTACTCAACGGCAGGGGAGACTGGCTACACCTTC. Amino acid sequence: CASSYSTAGETGYTF.

The chain recombines TRBV3-1 (or the pseudogene TRBV3-2) with TRBJ2-1, with unresolved D. Per the germline V gene, CDR1 is LGHDT and CDR2 is YNNKEL (reference sequence). This CDR3 spans 13 amino acids. V dropped 3 bases and J dropped 8 bases, with 11 bases sitting between them. The CDR3 sequence: CASSQSPEDEQFF. The CDR3 DNA follows: TGTGCCAGCAGCCAGTCCCCCGAGGATGAGCAGTTCTTC.

In its sample, this clone was seen once. This sequence joins TRBV27 and TRBJ2-2, with D perhaps TRBD2 (6 bases). V lost 5 bases and J 4 bases, leaving 17 bases between the germline ends. Germline CDR1 reads MNHEY; CDR2 reads SMNVEV (reference sequence). The CDR3 is made up of 16 amino acids. The CDR3 reads CASSLTGGLFTGELFF. As DNA, the CDR3 is TGTGCCAGCAGTCTTACAGGAGGGTTGTTCACCGGGGAGCTGTTTTTT.

The V and J genes are TRBV5-6 and TRBJ1-6, with a possible D match to TRBD1 (5 bases). Per the germline V gene, CDR1 is SGHDT and CDR2 is YYEEEE. CDR3 length: 16 amino acids. Trimming removed 4 bases at V and 10 bases at J, with 21 bases between. The CDR3 sequence is CASSVRGQGPGSPLHF. CDR3 nucleotides: TGTGCCAGCAGCGTCCGTGGTCAGGGCCCAGGGTCACCCCTCCACTTT.

This chain joins TRBV30 and TRBJ1-1, with D unresolved. This CDR3 is 14 amino acids long. The V end lost 0 bases, the J end lost 6 bases, and 14 bases lay between the germline ends. From germline, CDR1 is GTSNPN and CDR2 SVGIG (reference sequence). CDR3 protein: CAWSVTPGRAEAFF. CDR3 bases: TGTGCCTGGAGTGTAACTCCGGGGAGGGCTGAAGCTTTCTTT.

The chain uses TRBV18 and TRBJ2-6; 9 nucleotides align to TRBD2. The CDR3 has 17 residues. CDR1 is KGHSH and CDR2 is LQKENI in the germline V gene. The J segment lost 1 base and the V segment lost 1 base, leaving 2 bases of the junction unmatched. CDR3 region: CASSPLAGESGANVLTF. CDR3 nucleotides: TGTGCCAGCTCACCACTAGCGGGAGAGTCTGGGGCCAACGTCCTGACTTTC.

The chain employs TRBV9 and TRBJ2-7, with 8 positions matching TRBD2. Trimming removed 0 bases from V and 6 bases from J; junction bases left unmatched: 8. CDR1 SGDLS and CDR2 YYNGEE come from the germline V gene. The CDR3 extends over 15 amino acids. In DNA, the CDR3 is TGTGCCAGCAGCGTAGGCACGATAGCGGGGAGCGAGCAGTACTTC. It codes for CASSVGTIAGSEQYF.

The CDR3 DNA reads TGTGCCAGCAGCTTAGGGCCCGGGACCCAGTACTTC. Translating gives CASSLGPGTQYF. The chain uses TRBV13 and TRBJ2-5; D unclear. Germline assignment: CDR1 PRHDT and CDR2 FYEKMQ (reference sequence). V was shortened by 0 bases and J by 7 bases, with 6 bases between the two germline ends. The CDR3 covers 12 residues.

This clone has a single count. The V call is TRBV7-2, the J call TRBJ2-7; 7 nucleotides line up with TRBD1. CDR1 and CDR2 from the germline V gene are SGHTA and FQGNSA. There are 14 residues in the CDR3. V lost 5 bases and J lost 3; bases outside the gene matches: 7. CDR3 nucleotides: TGTGCCAGCAGCCCAGGGGGTATTCTCTACGAGCAGTACTTC. The encoded protein is CASSPGGILYEQYF. The variable domain in full, completed from reference TRBV7-2 and TRBJ2-7, reads GAGVSQSPSNKVTEKGKDVELRCDPISGHTALYWYRQSLGQGLEFLIYFQGNSAPDKSGLPSDRFSAERTGGSVSTLTIQRTQQEDSAVYLCASSPGGILYEQYFGPGTRLTVT.

The chain joins TRBV5-1 to TRBJ1-6; TRBD1 aligns across 7 bases. The CDR3 contains 17 residues. Germline CDR1 is SGHRS and CDR2 is YFSETQ. V shed 0 bases and J 5 bases; nucleotides not matched to a gene: 8. The CDR3 sequence: CASSLAPQGPDNSPLHF. The CDR3 bases are TGCGCCAGCAGCTTGGCCCCACAGGGGCCCGATAATTCACCCCTCCACTTT.

The CDR3 DNA is TGTGCCAGCAGCTTTGACCAGGGAAATTCACCCCTCCACTTT. Translated: CASSFDQGNSPLHF. The genes are TRBV11-2 and TRBJ1-6; the D gene is possibly TRBD1 (5 bases). The CDR3 has 14 amino acids. Germline CDR1 reads SGHAT; CDR2 reads FQNNGV. V gave up 3 bases and J gave up 7 bases, with 10 bases separating them.

This rearrangement joins TRBV7-6 to TRBJ2-3, with D unclear. CDR1 and CDR2 (germline): SGHVS, FNYEAQ. Trimming left V 1 base short and J 5 bases short, with 10 bases between. CDR3 size: 14 residues. The CDR3 region is CASSLEETRDTQYF. In DNA form, the CDR3 reads TGTGCCAGCAGCTTAGAGGAGACTCGAGATACGCAGTATTTT.

The chain recombines TRBV7-9 with TRBJ1-6, with D perhaps TRBD1 (6 bases). CDR1 and CDR2 (germline): SEHNR, FQNEAQ (reference sequence). This CDR3 has 17 residues. The V gene lost 5 bases and the J gene lost 9 bases, with 23 bases spanning the gap. The CDR3 here is CASSHPLTQGPGSPLHF. CDR3 nucleotides: TGTGCCAGCAGCCACCCGCTAACACAGGGTCCGGGTTCACCCCTCCACTTT.

The count of this clone is one. The chain combines TRBV4-1 with TRBJ2-6; D possibly corresponds to TRBD2 (5 bases). The CDR3 totals 17 residues. Trimming cost V 0 bases and J 2 bases, with 11 bases left between them. CDR1 and CDR2 (germline): MGHRA, YSYEKL. The CDR3 nucleotides are TGCGCCAGCAGCCAAGATGGTCTCGGGGCTGGGGCCAACGTCCTGACTTTC. The encoded protein is CASSQDGLGAGANVLTF.

The chain joins TRBV28 to TRBJ1-5; 8 bases map to TRBD1. Germline-derived CDR1 and CDR2 are MDHEN and SYDVKM. The J segment lost 6 bases and the V segment lost 5 bases, leaving 6 bases of the junction unmatched. The CDR3 runs 14 residues. The CDR3 nucleotides are TGTGCCAGCAGTCGGGACAGGTTTGGTCAGCCCCAGCATTTT. This sequence encodes CASSRDRFGQPQHF.

The CDR3: CASSLALQDYGYTF. CDR3 in DNA: TGTGCCAGCAGCTTGGCTTTACAGGACTATGGCTACACCTTC. This chain links TRBV5-4 with TRBJ1-2, with D maybe TRBD1 (5 bases). The CDR3 sequence is 14 residues long. Trimming took 0 bases from V and 3 from J, leaving 9 bases between them. Germline V gene sequence: CDR1 SGHNT, CDR2 YYREEE (reference sequence).

J is TRBJ1-5 and V is TRBV7-6; no definite D call. The germline gives CDR1 SGHVS, CDR2 FNYEAQ. V gave up 1 base and J gave up 6 bases, with 7 bases separating them. The CDR3 loop spans 13 amino acids. This chain's CDR3 is CASSLEGSQPQHF. The CDR3 nucleotides read TGTGCCAGCAGCTTAGAAGGGAGTCAGCCCCAGCATTTT.

V gene TRBV29-1 combines with J gene TRBJ2-1; 9 nucleotides agree with TRBD1. V lost 5 bases, J lost 9 bases, and 11 bases stayed unmatched. The germline V gene encodes CDR1 SQVTM and CDR2 ANQGSEA. This CDR3 contains 14 residues. This CDR3 is CSVRPGTGLSEQFF. In nucleotides, the CDR3 is TGCAGCGTTCGACCCGGGACAGGGTTAAGTGAGCAGTTCTTC.